The T cell receptor beta chain under discussion was sequenced for a study of cytomegalovirus exposure and HLA in healthy donors. The PCR was carried out with 60 Vbeta primers and 13 Jbeta primers. The protocol was immunoSEQ multiplex PCR, while the TCRdb copy is restricted to in-frame clones and leaves out a portion. The repertoire holds around 300,000 clones, with approximately 70% as singletons. Sequencing was done on a sample of PBMCs. The TCR originated in a female donor in good health and CMV-seronegative.

The CDR3 spells CASSPGGTRKVNEQFF. The CDR3 DNA is TGTGCCAGCAGTCCAGGTGGGACTAGAAAGGTCAATGAGCAGTTCTTC. The chain employs TRBV28 and TRBJ2-1; 8 bases are a match to TRBD2. Trimming removed 5 bases from V and 6 bases from J; junction bases left unmatched: 12. In germline, CDR1 is MDHEN, CDR2 SYDVKM. CDR3 size: 16 residues. Full variable domain (rest looked up from reference TRBV28 and TRBJ2-1): DVKVTQSSRYLVKRTGEKVFLECVQDMDHENMFWYRQDPGLGLRLIYFSYDVKMKEKGDIPEGYSVSREKKERFSLILESASTNQTSMYLCASSPGGTRKVNEQFFGPGTRLTVL.